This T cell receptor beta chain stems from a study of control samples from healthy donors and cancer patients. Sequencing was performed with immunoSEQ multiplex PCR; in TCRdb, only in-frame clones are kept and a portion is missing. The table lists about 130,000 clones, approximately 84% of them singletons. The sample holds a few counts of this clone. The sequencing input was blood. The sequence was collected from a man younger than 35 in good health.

The CDR3 loop is CASSGLAEKQFF. The CDR3 bases are TGTGCCAGCAGCGGACTAGCGGAAAAGCAGTTCTTC. The chain employs TRBV7-3 and TRBJ2-1; 10 nucleotides agree with TRBD2. Germline V CDR1 and CDR2: SGHTA, FQGTGA. V gave up 5 bases and J gave up 11 bases; unmatched junction bases: 3. CDR3 length: 12 amino acids.